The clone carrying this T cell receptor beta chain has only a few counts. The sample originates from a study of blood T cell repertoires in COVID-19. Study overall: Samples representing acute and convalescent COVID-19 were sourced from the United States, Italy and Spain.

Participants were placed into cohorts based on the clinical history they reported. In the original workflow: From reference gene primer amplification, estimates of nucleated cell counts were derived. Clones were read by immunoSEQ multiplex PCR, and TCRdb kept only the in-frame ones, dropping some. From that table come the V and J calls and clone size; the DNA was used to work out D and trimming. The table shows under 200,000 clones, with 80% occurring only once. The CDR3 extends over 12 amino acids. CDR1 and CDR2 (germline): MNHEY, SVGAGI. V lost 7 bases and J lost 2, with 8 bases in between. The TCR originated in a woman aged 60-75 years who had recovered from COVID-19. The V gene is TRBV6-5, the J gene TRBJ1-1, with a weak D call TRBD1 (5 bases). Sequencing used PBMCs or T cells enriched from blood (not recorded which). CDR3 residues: CASKTANTEAFF. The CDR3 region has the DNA TGTGCCAGCAAGACAGCAAACACTGAAGCTTTCTTT.